The rows below give T cell receptor beta chains drawn from one sample of a study of beta chain features in type 1 diabetes. Clones were read by immunoSEQ multiplex PCR, and TCRdb kept only the in-frame ones, dropping some. The sample lists about 40,000 clones, approximately 49% occurring once. Sequenced sample: stem cell memory CD4+ T cells from blood. The origin of the receptors is a woman under 40 in good health. The CDR3 runs from the conserved cysteine through the conserved F or W. D genes are given only for firm matches. Some rows mark clone size as missing; the rest say once, few, many or name a class of expanded clone.

v_gene	abundance	j_gene	d_gene	CDR3nt	CDR3aa
TRBV5-5	-	TRBJ2-5	-	TGTGCCAGCAGCTTGTCCACTGGCGGGGAGACCCAGTACTTC	CASSLSTGGETQYF
TRBV7-9	-	TRBJ2-1	TRBD2	TGTGCCAGCAGCTCACCTCCCGGACTAGCGAACAATGAGCAGTTCTTC	CASSSPPGLANNEQFF
TRBV7-9	-	TRBJ2-7	TRBD1	TGTGCCAGCAGCTTAGGGACAGGGGGAATCTCCTACGAGCAGTACTTC	CASSLGTGGISYEQYF
TRBV18	-	TRBJ2-3	-	TGTGCCAGCTCACCGGTAGCGGAGCCTAGCACAGATACGCAGTATTTT	CASSPVAEPSTDTQYF
TRBV15	-	TRBJ2-7	TRBD1	TGTGCCACCAGCCGGGACAGTTCCTACGAGCAGTACTTC	CATSRDSSYEQYF
TRBV7-2	medium-sized	TRBJ2-1	TRBD2	TGTGCCAGCAGCTTAAGGGACTACCTTAGAGATGAGCAGTTCTTC	CASSLRDYLRDEQFF
TRBV7-7	-	TRBJ2-7	TRBD2	TGTGCTAGCAGCTTAGCCGGGACTAGAGGCGAGCAGTACTTC	CASSLAGTRGEQYF
TRBV27	-	TRBJ2-3	TRBD2	TGTGCCAGCAGTTCAATTAGCGGGCAAAGCACAGATACGCAGTATTTT	CASSSISGQSTDTQYF
TRBV2	few	TRBJ1-4	TRBD1	TGTGCCAGCACTGAACAGGGGAGCGCTGAAAAACTGTTTTTT	CASTEQGSAEKLFF
TRBV6-6	few	TRBJ2-2	TRBD1	TGTGCCAGCAGTTACTCGGGCCCAGGGGGTTCCGGGGAGCTGTTTTTT	CASSYSGPGGSGELFF
TRBV6-6	-	TRBJ2-3	TRBD2	TGTGCCAGCAGTTATAGGAGGGAGGGCCCTACAGATACGCAGTATTTT	CASSYRREGPTDTQYF
TRBV11-2	few	TRBJ1-5	-	TGTGCCAGCAGCCGGGGGGGGAGGAATCAGCCCCAGCATTTT	CASSRGGRNQPQHF
TRBV7-2	-	TRBJ2-3	TRBD1	TGTGCCAGCAGCTTACCGGGACAGGGCAGGGATACGCAGTATTTT	CASSLPGQGRDTQYF
TRBV19	-	TRBJ1-2	TRBD1	TGTGCCAGTAGTATTTCGGGACAGGGCGTTCGAGATGGCTACACCTTC	CASSISGQGVRDGYTF
TRBV5-6	once	TRBJ2-7	TRBD2	TGTGCCAGCAGCCCGGGACTAGCGGGTTACGAGCAGTACTTC	CASSPGLAGYEQYF
TRBV28	-	TRBJ1-2	-	TGTGCCAGCAGTTTTAGGGGCTATGGCTACACCTTC	CASSFRGYGYTF
TRBV18	-	TRBJ2-7	TRBD2	TGTGCCAGCTCACAGCGGGACGGTGCCTACGAGCAGTACTTC	CASSQRDGAYEQYF
TRBV7-9	-	TRBJ2-1	TRBD2	TGTGCCAGCAACAGCGGGAGGGACTACAATGAGCAGTTCTTC	CASNSGRDYNEQFF
TRBV18	few	TRBJ1-1	-	TGTGCCAGCTCACCCCGGAACACTGAAGCTTTCTTT	CASSPRNTEAFF
TRBV18	few	TRBJ2-7	-	TGTGCCAGCTCCGCGGGGCAGAATACCTACGAGCAGTACTTC	CASSAGQNTYEQYF
TRBV28	-	TRBJ2-7	-	TGTGCCAGCAGTCCCCGGACAGACCCTTACGAGCAGTACTTC	CASSPRTDPYEQYF
TRBV6-6	-	TRBJ2-7	TRBD2	TGTGCCAGCAGTTACCCCGAGCGGGAGGGCCGGCACGAGCAGTACTTC	CASSYPEREGRHEQYF
TRBV10-3	few	TRBJ2-6	-	TGTGCCATCAGCAGGGGTCAAATTGGCAGCTCTGGGGCCAACGTCCTGACTTTC	CAISRGQIGSSGANVLTF
TRBV7-9	-	TRBJ2-1	TRBD2	TGTGCCAGCAGCTTAGGAACCTTAGCGGGAGAGTACAATGAGCAGTTCTTC	CASSLGTLAGEYNEQFF
TRBV7-2	-	TRBJ2-3	TRBD2	TGTGCCAGCAGCTTAGGACTAGCGGGGACCAGCACAGATACGCAGTATTTT	CASSLGLAGTSTDTQYF
TRBV6-1	-	TRBJ2-5	-	TGTGCCAGCAATTCACAGGGAGAGACCCAGTACTTC	CASNSQGETQYF